This entry lists 19 T cell receptor beta chains sequenced from one sample in a study of blood T cell repertoires in COVID-19. The assay was immunoSEQ multiplex PCR, and TCRdb's table has in-frame clones only and misses some. The sample lists hundreds of thousands of clones, over 75% occurring once. Sequencing was performed on peripheral blood. Receptors were obtained from a woman older than 75 with acute or convalescent COVID-19.

The chain couples TRBV4-1 to TRBJ2-5, with 9 bases that match TRBD1. V shed 5 bases and J 3 bases; nucleotides not matched to a gene: 7. The CDR3 spans 15 residues. Germline V lookup: CDR1 MGHRA, CDR2 YSYEKL. This CDR3 reads CASSTPGTGKETQYF. The DNA for the CDR3 is TGCGCCAGCAGCACCCCCGGGACAGGGAAAGAGACCCAGTACTTC.

The chain uses TRBV28 and TRBJ1-3; 8 nucleotides align to TRBD1. V trimming: 3 bases; J trimming: 3 bases; junction bases outside the gene matches: 4. The CDR3 consists of 15 residues. Germline CDR1 and CDR2: MDHEN and SYDVKM. CDR3 sequence reads: CASSLGQVRGNTIYF. CDR3 coding DNA: TGTGCCAGCAGTTTGGGACAGGTTCGTGGAAACACCATATATTTT.

This rearrangement joins TRBV14 to TRBJ2-5; 9 nucleotides align to TRBD2. This CDR3 has 14 residues. V gave up 3 bases and J gave up 5 bases; unmatched junction bases: 4. Germline assignment: CDR1 SGHDN and CDR2 FVKESK. Written as DNA, the CDR3 is TGTGCCAGCAGCCATTTAGCGGGGGCCGAGACCCAGTACTTC. It encodes CASSHLAGAETQYF.

This chain links TRBV6-2 or TRBV6-3 with TRBJ1-2; D unresolved. This CDR3 comprises 12 residues. CDR1 MNHEY and CDR2 SVGEGT come from the germline V gene. V was shortened by 2 bases and J by 7 bases, with 8 bases between the two germline ends. The CDR3 spells CASSYTVGGYTF. In nucleotides, the CDR3 is TGTGCCAGCAGTTACACGGTCGGTGGCTACACCTTC.

This chain links TRBV7-3 with TRBJ2-5, with 10 positions matching TRBD2. The CDR3 length is 15 residues. Looked up from germline, CDR1 is SGHTA and CDR2 is FQGTGA. J gave up 2 bases and V 1 base, and 1 base lay outside the gene matches. The CDR3 here is CASSLRTSGQETQYF. The CDR3 DNA is TGTGCCAGCAGCTTAAGGACTAGCGGACAAGAGACCCAGTACTTC.

This chain uses TRBV9 with TRBJ2-7; D is ambiguous. Trimming took 0 bases from V and 6 from J, leaving 10 bases between them. This CDR3 comprises 13 residues. The germline V gene has CDR1 SGDLS and CDR2 YYNGEE. The CDR3 nucleotides are TGTGCCAGCAGCGTAGATGCTGCCGGCGAGCAGTACTTC. This sequence encodes CASSVDAAGEQYF.

V gene TRBV19 combines with J gene TRBJ1-2; 8 positions match TRBD1. CDR3 length: 13 amino acids. J lost 2 bases, V lost 8 bases, and 4 bases had no gene match. Germline assignment: CDR1 LNHDA and CDR2 SQIVND (reference sequence). CDR3 protein: CASWTGLNYGYTF. CDR3 coding DNA: TGTGCCAGTTGGACAGGGCTGAACTATGGCTACACCTTC.

This sequence joins TRBV7-9 and TRBJ2-7; TRBD2 matches 12 bases. The CDR3 is 15 amino acids. The V gene end was trimmed by 5 bases and the J gene end by 6 bases; junction bases not matched to a gene: 8. Per the germline V gene, CDR1 is SEHNR and CDR2 is FQNEAQ (reference sequence). The CDR3 reads CASSKTSGSESEQYF. The CDR3 DNA reads TGTGCCAGCAGCAAGACTAGCGGGAGTGAATCCGAGCAGTACTTC.

V gene TRBV6-4 combines with J gene TRBJ2-3; 8 bases map to TRBD2. CDR1 and CDR2 from the germline V gene are MRHNA and SNTAGT. V trimming: 3 bases; J trimming: 11 bases; junction bases outside the gene matches: 10. CDR3 size: 14 residues. The CDR3 sequence is CASSEASGPGRQYF. The CDR3 DNA is TGTGCCAGCAGTGAGGCTAGCGGGCCCGGCAGGCAGTATTTT.

The gene calls are TRBV25-1 and TRBJ2-7, with D perhaps TRBD2 (6 bases). V was trimmed by 2 bases and J by 0 bases, leaving 17 bases between them. Germline CDR1 is MGHDK and CDR2 is SYGVNS. There are 17 residues in the CDR3. The CDR3 here is CASSERALAVLSYEQYF. In nucleotides, the CDR3 is TGTGCCAGCAGTGAAAGGGCTTTAGCGGTACTCTCCTACGAGCAGTACTTC.

This clone was counted once. The V call is TRBV6-4, the J call TRBJ1-2; D might be TRBD1 (6 bases). The V gene lost 2 bases and the J gene lost 7 bases, with 17 bases spanning the gap. This CDR3 region has 15 residues. The germline V gene encodes CDR1 MRHNA and CDR2 SNTAGT. The CDR3 is CASSDPGTPASGYTF. Written as DNA, the CDR3 is TGTGCCAGCAGTGACCCCGGGACACCGGCGTCTGGCTACACCTTC.

This sequence joins TRBV6-6 and TRBJ2-7, with TRBD1 matching 9 bases. This CDR3 has 16 residues. Germline V gene lookup returns CDR1 MNHNY and CDR2 SVGAGI (reference sequence). The trim removed 5 bases at V and 2 bases at J, leaving 10 bases unmatched. The CDR3 spells CASSSQGQGITYEQYF. DNA for the CDR3: TGTGCCAGCAGTAGCCAGGGACAGGGAATTACCTACGAGCAGTACTTC.

The chain couples TRBV28 to TRBJ1-3; D may be TRBD1 (5 bases). The CDR3 has 15 amino acids. V lost 1 base and J lost 4, with 11 bases in between. Germline values: CDR1 MDHEN, CDR2 SYDVKM. The CDR3 sequence: CASSLYGGLGNTIYF. The CDR3 coding sequence is TGTGCCAGCAGTTTATACGGGGGTTTGGGAAACACCATATATTTT.

In this sample, this clone turned up once. This chain connects TRBV5-1 to TRBJ2-1; TRBD2 aligns across 7 bases. CDR1 and CDR2 (germline): SGHRS, YFSETQ. The CDR3 runs to 14 residues. V was clipped by 2 bases and J by 9 bases; unmatched bases: 8. DNA for the CDR3: TGCGCCAGCAGCTTAGGGGAAAGGGAGGGTGAGCAGTTCTTC. Its translation: CASSLGEREGEQFF.

This clone has only a few counts. This chain links TRBV4-2 with TRBJ1-2, with no clear D. V lost 0 bases and J 4 bases, leaving 15 bases between the germline ends. CDR3 length equals 16 residues. The germline V gene has CDR1 LGHNA and CDR2 YNFKEQ. Written as DNA, the CDR3 is TGTGCCAGCAGCCAAGATAATAGCGGGAACGGCTATGGCTACACCTTC. Translation gives CASSQDNSGNGYGYTF.

V usage is TRBV29-1 and J usage is TRBJ2-1, with 8 bases identical to TRBD1. CDR1 is SQVTM and CDR2 is ANQGSEA in the germline V gene. The junction had 10 bases not matched to a gene; V was cut back by 7 bases and J by 2 bases. This CDR3 contains 15 residues. This CDR3 reads CSDLGQGVAYNEQFF. Here the CDR3 DNA reads TGCAGCGACCTTGGACAGGGAGTGGCCTACAATGAGCAGTTCTTC.

The J gene is TRBJ2-2, the V gene TRBV5-6; no firm D call. This CDR3 spans 12 amino acids. V was trimmed by 1 base and J by 5 bases, leaving 3 bases between them. Looked up from germline, CDR1 is SGHDT and CDR2 is YYEEEE. The CDR3 here is CASSLSTGELFF. The CDR3 DNA reads TGTGCCAGCAGCTTGTCTACCGGGGAGCTGTTTTTT.

The chain is built from TRBV19 and TRBJ1-3, with D maybe TRBD1 (6 bases). The V gene lost 7 bases and the J gene lost 0 bases, with 7 bases spanning the gap. Germline V CDR1 and CDR2: LNHDA, SQIVND (reference sequence). The CDR3 sequence is 13 residues long. The CDR3: CASTQGSGNTIYF. Written as DNA, the CDR3 is TGTGCCAGTACACAGGGCTCTGGAAACACCATATATTTT.

This chain connects TRBV3-1 (or the pseudogene TRBV3-2) to TRBJ2-1, with D maybe TRBD2 (5 bases). The CDR3 runs 14 residues. The V and J ends lost 4 bases and 6 bases respectively, with 13 bases between them. The germline V gene has CDR1 LGHDT and CDR2 YNNKEL (reference sequence). CDR3 DNA: TGTGCCAGCAGCCGCTCACTAGTTCCCAATGAGCAGTTCTTC. Its protein is CASSRSLVPNEQFF.